The clone carrying this T cell receptor beta chain has more than one count but fewer than ten. The CDR3 consists of 16 residues. J was trimmed by 9 bases and V by 2 bases; bases with no gene match: 6. CDR1 and CDR2 from the germline V gene are SGHTA and FQGNSA. The entry originates in a study of blood T cells in healthy people across ages. About the study: Template-switching capture recovered about one barcoded beta molecule per two T cells.

Together with a sample-barcoded 5' primer, a J-beta primer mix was included in a second PCR lasting roughly 6 to 12 cycles. TCRdb analysed the 5' RACE reads with MiXCR anew, one entry per CDR3 protein. The repertoire holds approximately 680,000 distinct CDR3 sequences, with 32% as singletons. This chain connects TRBV7-2 to TRBJ1-6; 11 nucleotides line up with TRBD1. Sequencing was done on a sample of blood. The source is a woman aged 80 or over in good health. The chain's CDR3 is CASSLIPGQGVSPLHF. The CDR3 DNA follows: TGTGCCAGCAGCTTAATACCGGGACAGGGGGTTTCACCCCTCCACTTT.